This is a list of T cell receptor beta chains from one sample in a study of EBV T-cell therapy then PD-1 blockade in nasopharyngeal carcinoma. Their antigens remain unidentified. Method: immunoSEQ multiplex PCR; TCRdb's copy keeps in-frame clones and lacks some. In the table there are around 22,000 clones, approximately 83% of which are singletons. The material sequenced was CD8+ T cells from blood, taken at day -245 from a patient whose treatment included autologous EBV-specific T cells and nivolumab. All receptors derive from a man in his forties with nasopharyngeal carcinoma. The CDR3 runs from the conserved cysteine through the conserved F or W. D genes are given only for firm matches. Clone size appears in some rows only: once, few, many, or a class for an expanded clone.

>TRBV28|TRBJ2-1|NA|NA
CASSHLRQGSFSNEQFF
TGTGCCAGCAGCCATTTAAGGCAGGGCAGTTTCTCCAATGAGCAGTTCTTC
>TRBV4-2|TRBJ2-7|medium-sized|NA
CASSQGGQSYEQYF
TGTGCCAGCAGCCAGGGGGGACAGTCCTACGAGCAGTACTTC
>TRBV5-6|TRBJ1-2|NA|NA
CASSLGANYGYTF
TGTGCCAGCAGCTTGGGGGCGAACTATGGCTACACCTTC
>TRBV15|TRBJ2-7|NA|NA
CATSSVTVYEQYF
TGTGCCACCAGCAGTGTTACAGTCTACGAGCAGTACTTC
>TRBV21-1|TRBJ2-5|NA|NA
CASTGGHQETQYF
TGTGCCAGCACAGGGGGCCACCAAGAGACCCAGTACTTC
>TRBV4-3|TRBJ1-1|NA|TRBD1
CASSQAGTGEGTEAFF
TGCGCCAGCAGCCAAGCCGGGACAGGGGAGGGCACTGAAGCTTTCTTT
>TRBV5-1|TRBJ2-7|NA|TRBD2
CASSVSGGGSYEQYF
TGCGCCAGCAGCGTTAGCGGGGGCGGCTCCTACGAGCAGTACTTC
>TRBV5-1|TRBJ2-3|NA|NA
CASSLAASGTDTQYF
TGCGCCAGCAGCTTGGCCGCTAGCGGCACAGATACGCAGTATTTT
>TRBV7-6|TRBJ1-5|NA|NA
CASSLRENQPQHF
TGTGCCAGCAGCTTAAGGGAGAATCAGCCCCAGCATTTT
>TRBV18|TRBJ2-1|NA|NA
CASSPDLSYNEQFF
TGTGCCAGCTCACCGGACCTCTCCTACAATGAGCAGTTCTTC
>TRBV6-4|TRBJ2-3|few|TRBD2
CASSEQAGAGDTQYF
TGTGCCAGCAGTGAGCAAGCGGGGGCGGGGGATACGCAGTATTTT
>TRBV5-1|TRBJ1-4|NA|TRBD1
CASRRNYRGAGEKLFF
TGCGCCAGCAGACGAAACTACAGGGGGGCGGGTGAAAAACTGTTTTTT
>TRBV13|TRBJ1-1|NA|NA
CASSAQGTEAFF
TGTGCCAGCAGCGCCCAGGGTACTGAAGCTTTCTTT
>TRBV5-5|TRBJ2-7|NA|NA
CASSLDRTSYEQYF
TGTGCCAGCAGCTTGGACAGGACTTCCTACGAGCAGTACTTC
>TRBV14|TRBJ1-2|NA|TRBD1
CASSQYRDSYRYGYTF
TGTGCCAGCAGCCAGTACCGGGACAGTTACCGCTATGGCTACACCTTC
>TRBV10-3|TRBJ2-7|NA|NA
CAISARGYEQYF
TGTGCCATCAGTGCCCGGGGTTACGAGCAGTACTTC
>TRBV27|TRBJ2-7|NA|NA
CASSLMSEHYF
TGTGCCAGCAGTTTAATGTCCGAGCATTACTTC
>TRBV3-1/TRBV3-2|TRBJ2-5|NA|NA
CASSQAPGQETQYF
TGTGCCAGCAGCCAAGCCCCCGGCCAAGAGACCCAGTACTTC
>TRBV5-4|TRBJ1-2|NA|TRBD1
CASSLEQGAGYGYTF
TGTGCCAGCAGCTTGGAGCAGGGGGCTGGCTATGGCTACACCTTC
>TRBV25-1|TRBJ1-1|NA|TRBD1
CASRDRGVNTEAFF
TGTGCCAGCAGGGACAGGGGTGTGAACACTGAAGCTTTCTTT